This TCR beta chain was identified during a study of blood T cell repertoires in COVID-19. About this clone: The junction departs from germline at one end; a sequencing error may be responsible.

Clones were read by immunoSEQ multiplex PCR, and TCRdb kept only the in-frame ones, dropping some. The table lists 80,000 to 95,000 clones, roughly 83% of them singletons. The CDR3 totals 15 residues. Per the germline V gene, CDR1 is LGHDT and CDR2 is YNNKEL (reference sequence). Sequenced input: peripheral blood. The V call is TRBV3-1 (or the pseudogene TRBV3-2), the J call TRBJ1-1; D gene uncertain. The TCR sequence derives from a woman aged 80 or older with active or convalescent COVID-19. The CDR3 is CTSSQTQVMNTEAFF. In DNA form, the CDR3 reads TGTACCAGCAGCCAAACTCAGGTTATGAACACTGAAGCTTTCTTT.